This TCR beta chain was captured in a study of blood T cells in healthy people across ages. The CDR3 loop spans 16 amino acids. The germline gives CDR1 DFQATT, CDR2 SNEGSKA (reference sequence). About this clonotype: This may be a read error, as it is one base from a much larger clone.

The second PCR ran 7 to 11 cycles with a sample-barcoded 5' primer and J-beta primers. Using its own MiXCR run on the 5' RACE reads, TCRdb lists one record per CDR3 protein. The table lists roughly 680,000 distinct CDR3 sequences, more than 45% of them singletons, with 13% in the top ten. Sequencing was carried out using blood. The clonotype originates from an elderly woman in good health. The chain recombines TRBV20-1 with TRBJ2-1; 11 bases fit TRBD2. The DNA end favors TRBJ2-7, so the J call may be wrong. CDR3 loop: CSARSPTSGDYNEQYF. CDR3 DNA: TGCAGTGCTAGATCTCCGACTAGCGGGGATTACAATGAGCAGTACTTC.